The entry below describes one T cell receptor beta chain. Its antigen is not known. The CDR3 runs to 16 residues. CDR1 is MNHNS and CDR2 is SASEGT in the germline V gene. Trimming stripped 1 base from V and 0 bases from J, with 11 bases between. The data are from a study of CD4+ T cells in melanoma. Study-level findings and limits: In melanoma, neoantigen-specific CD4+ T cells reportedly differed in differentiation state. A reported correlation linked neoantigen-specific CD4+ T cells to CD8+, macrophage and B cell function.

TCRdb's copy holds only in-frame clones and misses some; the assay was immunoSEQ multiplex PCR. Among about 11,000 clones listed, around 69% were seen once. The source is a human donor with melanoma. This chain uses TRBV6-1 with TRBJ2-3; D call uncertain. Sequencing used cells from a culture (not recorded whether cultured in vitro). CDR3 nucleotide sequence: TGTGCCAGCAGTGAAGGAAATCCGACAAGCACAGATACGCAGTATTTT. Amino acids: CASSEGNPTSTDTQYF.